A selection of T cell receptor beta chains follows, all from one sample in a study of OX40 agonist ivuxolimab in advanced cancers. Clones were read by immunoSEQ multiplex PCR, and TCRdb kept only the in-frame ones, dropping some. The table includes about 150,000 clones, 85% to 95% detected once. Sample: CD4+ or CD8+ T cells sorted from blood, taken in a trial of the OX40 agonist ivuxolimab. These receptors originate from an adult with an advanced solid tumor such as melanoma, head and neck, liver or kidney cancer. CDR3s include the opening cysteine and the closing phenylalanine or tryptophan. Each record gives: V gene, D gene, J gene, clone size, CDR3 protein, CDR3 DNA. A D gene is named only where the DNA matches it firmly. Not all rows give a size; the values are once, few, many and, for expanded clones, a class.

>TRBV4-1|-|TRBJ2-3|-
CASSQDPRPDTQYF
TGCGCCAGCAGCCAAGATCCTAGGCCAGATACGCAGTATTTT
>TRBV4-1|-|TRBJ2-3|-
CASSQGSSSTDTQYF
TGCGCCAGCAGCCAAGGTTCCAGTAGCACAGATACGCAGTATTTT
>TRBV15|-|TRBJ2-7|-
CATSRDRDPIEQYF
TGTGCCACCAGCAGAGATAGGGACCCAATCGAGCAGTACTTC
>TRBV19|-|TRBJ2-1|-
CASSIAYNEQFF
TGTGCCAGTAGTATAGCCTACAATGAGCAGTTCTTC
>TRBV9|-|TRBJ1-3|once
CASSVETYGNTIYF
TGTGCCAGCAGCGTAGAGACTTATGGAAACACCATATATTTT
>TRBV7-9|-|TRBJ1-1|-
CASSLEVRNTEAFF
TGTGCCAGCAGCTTAGAGGTCCGTAACACTGAAGCTTTCTTT
>TRBV5-4|TRBD1|TRBJ2-4|-
CASSPGDRGNIQYF
TGTGCCAGCAGCCCCGGGGACAGGGGCAACATTCAGTACTTC
>TRBV5-1|-|TRBJ1-1|-
CASSRTANTEAFF
TGCGCCAGCAGCCGGACGGCGAACACTGAAGCTTTCTTT
>TRBV15|-|TRBJ2-3|-
CATSREWVNTQYF
TGTGCCACCAGCAGAGAGTGGGTAAACACGCAGTATTTT
>TRBV6-1|-|TRBJ1-6|-
CASSERGGAYNSPLHF
TGTGCCAGCAGTGAACGGGGGGGCGCCTATAATTCACCCCTCCACTTT
>TRBV5-1|TRBD1|TRBJ2-7|-
CASSLLQGNYEQYF
TGCGCCAGCAGCTTGTTACAGGGGAACTACGAGCAGTACTTC
>TRBV28|-|TRBJ2-7|-
CASSRASGREQYF
TGTGCCAGCAGTCGGGCCTCAGGGCGCGAGCAGTACTTC
>TRBV7-9|-|TRBJ1-2|-
CASSPGRGNYGYTF
TGTGCCAGCAGCCCCGGACGGGGGAACTATGGCTACACCTTC
>TRBV19|-|TRBJ1-3|-
CASSPRTAGRNTIYF
TGTGCCAGTAGTCCCCGGACAGCGGGGAGAAACACCATATATTTT
>TRBV4-3|TRBD2|TRBJ2-2|-
CASSQEGGRFGELFF
TGCGCCAGCAGCCAAGAGGGCGGGAGGTTTGGGGAGCTGTTTTTT
>TRBV18|-|TRBJ2-5|-
CASSPPSGMQTQYF
TGTGCCAGCTCACCACCGTCAGGGATGCAGACCCAGTACTTC
>TRBV11-2|TRBD1|TRBJ1-1|-
CASSLAGTGGHTEAFF
TGTGCCAGCAGCCTGGCCGGGACAGGGGGCCACACTGAAGCTTTCTTT
>TRBV9|TRBD2|TRBJ2-5|-
CASSVSGRETQYF
TGTGCCAGCAGCGTTAGCGGGAGGGAGACCCAGTACTTC